Below are 20 T cell receptor beta chains sequenced from a single sample in a study of monozygotic twins with inflammatory bowel disease. After re-calling the 5' RACE reads, TCRdb lists one entry per CDR3 protein, DNA absent. This table lists about 160,000 distinct CDR3 sequences. The sample consisted of blood. The receptors come from a human donor with ulcerative colitis or Crohn's disease, or a healthy co-twin of an affected twin (not recorded which).

The chain joins TRBV29-1 to TRBJ2-7; no DNA is available, so the TRBD1 call from TCRdb remains unchecked. Germline lookup yields CDR1 SQVTM and CDR2 ANQGSEA. This CDR3 region has 13 residues. The CDR3 here is CSVEGTGGYEQYF.

This chain links TRBV4-2 with TRBJ2-2; as DNA is missing, the TRBD2 call by TCRdb cannot be tested. CDR3 length equals 16 residues. The V gene's germline CDR1 is LGHNA and CDR2 YNFKEQ. The CDR3: CASSQEETSVTGELFF.

The chain joins TRBV3-1 to TRBJ1-2; TCRdb indicates TRBD1, and absent DNA this call remains unverified. This CDR3 has 11 amino acids. Per germline, CDR1 LGHDT and CDR2 YNNKEL (reference sequence). This CDR3 is CASSPGRGYTF.

The rearrangement links TRBV20-1 to TRBJ2-5; the D gene TCRdb calls, TRBD2, cannot be checked with no DNA. Per the germline V gene, CDR1 is DFQATT and CDR2 is SNEGSKA (reference sequence). The CDR3 runs 12 residues. The CDR3 loop reads CSGISGKETQYF.

The rearrangement uses TRBV29-1 and TRBJ2-7; no DNA is available, so the TRBD2 call from TCRdb remains unchecked. Germline CDR1 SQVTM, CDR2 ANQGSEA. The CDR3 runs 14 residues. The CDR3 is CSVKGGSGSFEQYF.

This rearrangement joins TRBV9 to TRBJ2-7. The CDR3 contains 14 residues. The germline V gene encodes CDR1 SGDLS and CDR2 YYNGEE. The CDR3 is CASSVGQDSYEQYF. The whole variable domain, filled in from reference TRBV9 and TRBJ2-7, reads DSGVTQTPKHLITATGQRVTLRCSPRSGDLSVYWYQQSLDQGLQFLIQYYNGEERAKGNILERFSAQQFPDLHSELNLSSLELGDSALYFCASSVGQDSYEQYFGPGTRLTVT.

This chain uses TRBV6-4 with TRBJ2-6. The CDR3 extends over 17 amino acids. From germline, CDR1 is MRHNA and CDR2 SNTAGT. CDR3 in amino acids: CASSEGPNFSGAYVLTF.

The chain couples TRBV5-1 to TRBJ2-7; TCRdb gives TRBD2 as the D gene, but with no DNA this cannot be confirmed. The CDR3 is 15 residues long. Germline V lookup: CDR1 SGHRS, CDR2 YFSETQ. CDR3 amino acids: CASSSGLATSYEQYF.

The rearrangement uses TRBV20-1 and TRBJ2-7. The germline CDR1 and CDR2 sequences are DFQATT and SNEGSKA (reference sequence). There are 14 residues in the CDR3. CDR3 loop: CSASYSTSSYEQYF.

The chain carries TRBV4-3 and TRBJ2-3; TCRdb gives TRBD2 as the D gene, but with no DNA this cannot be confirmed. Germline CDR1 reads LGHNA; CDR2 reads YSLEER. The CDR3 sequence is 17 residues long. The CDR3 spells CASSHLGLAANTDTQYF.

The chain joins TRBV12-3 or TRBV12-4 to TRBJ1-1. The CDR3 loop spans 14 amino acids. CDR3 sequence reads: CASSPNVGNTEAFF.

CDR3 region: CASSARQGGPYNEQFF. This chain connects TRBV7-3 to TRBJ2-1; the TCRdb D gene call, TRBD1, has no DNA to confirm it. Germline lookup yields CDR1 SGHTA and CDR2 FQGTGA. The CDR3 totals 16 residues. The full variable domain, in which reference TRBV7-3 and TRBJ2-1 provide the parts outside the CDR3, is GAGVSQTPSNKVTEKGKYVELRCDPISGHTALYWYRQSLGQGPEFLIYFQGTGAADDSGLPNDRFFAVRPEGSVSTLKIQRTERGDSAVYLCASSARQGGPYNEQFFGPGTRLTVL.

V and J are TRBV7-3 and TRBJ2-2; with no DNA, the TCRdb D assignment of TRBD2 cannot be verified. Germline V gene data show CDR1 as SGHTA and CDR2 as FQGTGA. This CDR3 has 17 amino acids. The CDR3 sequence is CASSLNTLAGDTGELFF.

The rearrangement joins TRBV19 to TRBJ1-2. Germline CDR1 LNHDA, CDR2 SQIVND (reference sequence). This CDR3 is 14 amino acids long. CDR3 protein: CASSQIRARYGYTF.

J is TRBJ1-3 and V is TRBV2. The CDR3 covers 15 residues. The germline gives CDR1 SNHLY, CDR2 FYNNEI. The CDR3 is CASNNQQLSGNTIYF.

The chain couples TRBV5-1 to TRBJ2-2; TCRdb lists TRBD2, though no DNA is available to test this call. Per germline, CDR1 SGHRS and CDR2 YFSETQ. This CDR3 contains 16 residues. This CDR3 reads CASRPAGGRGTGELFF. Complete variable domain (other parts from reference TRBV5-1 and TRBJ2-2): KAGVTQTPRYLIKTRGQQVTLSCSPISGHRSVSWYQQTPGQGLQFLFEYFSETQRNKGNFPGRFSGRQFSNSRSEMNVSTLELGDSALYLCASRPAGGRGTGELFFGEGSRLTVL.

This sequence joins TRBV5-1 and TRBJ1-4. The CDR3 has 17 amino acids. CDR1 is SGHRS, CDR2 YFSETQ, per germline. CDR3 loop: CASSLEAGSATNEKLFF.

V usage is TRBV15 and J usage is TRBJ1-3; TCRdb proposes TRBD1, but this gene call is untestable without DNA. The CDR3 contains 15 residues. Per the germline V gene, CDR1 is LNHNV and CDR2 is YYDKDF (reference sequence). This CDR3 reads CATSGTTGGRDTIYF. The whole variable domain, remainder taken from reference TRBV15 and TRBJ1-3, is DAMVIQNPRYQVTQFGKPVTLSCSQTLNHNVMYWYQQKSSQAPKLLFHYYDKDFNNEADTPDNFQSRRPNTSFCFLDIRSPGLGDTAMYLCATSGTTGGRDTIYFGEGSWLTVV.

CDR3 region: CILSSGDYSYEQYF. The rearrangement links TRBV20-1 to TRBJ2-7; the D gene TCRdb calls, TRBD1, cannot be checked with no DNA. The CDR3 is made up of 14 amino acids. CDR1 is DFQATT and CDR2 is SNEGSKA in the germline V gene (reference sequence).

This chain links TRBV10-3 with TRBJ2-7; the TCRdb call, TRBD1, lacks DNA for checking. Germline CDR1 ENHRY, CDR2 SYGVKD. The CDR3 length is 15 residues. The chain's CDR3 is CAISESEEIPGGQYF.